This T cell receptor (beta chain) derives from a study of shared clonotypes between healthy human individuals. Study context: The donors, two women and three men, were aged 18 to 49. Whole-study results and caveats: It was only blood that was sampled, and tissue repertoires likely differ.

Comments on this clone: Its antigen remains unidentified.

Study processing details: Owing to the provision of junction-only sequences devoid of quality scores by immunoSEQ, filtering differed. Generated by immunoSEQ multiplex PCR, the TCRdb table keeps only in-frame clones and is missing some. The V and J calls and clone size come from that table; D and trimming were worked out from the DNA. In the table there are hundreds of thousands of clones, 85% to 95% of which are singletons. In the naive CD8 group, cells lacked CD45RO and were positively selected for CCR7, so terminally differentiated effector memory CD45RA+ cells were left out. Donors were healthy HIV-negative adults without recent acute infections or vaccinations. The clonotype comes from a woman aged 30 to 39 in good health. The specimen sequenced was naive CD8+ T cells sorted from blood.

CDR3 loop: CASRTGTDHYGYTF. The CDR3, as DNA: TGCGCCAGCCGTACCGGGACAGACCACTATGGCTACACCTTC. This chain uses TRBV5-1 with TRBJ1-2; 7 positions match TRBD1. CDR3 length equals 14 residues. Looked up from germline, CDR1 is SGHRS and CDR2 is YFSETQ. The ends lost 7 bases at V and 3 bases at J; junction bases unmatched: 9.